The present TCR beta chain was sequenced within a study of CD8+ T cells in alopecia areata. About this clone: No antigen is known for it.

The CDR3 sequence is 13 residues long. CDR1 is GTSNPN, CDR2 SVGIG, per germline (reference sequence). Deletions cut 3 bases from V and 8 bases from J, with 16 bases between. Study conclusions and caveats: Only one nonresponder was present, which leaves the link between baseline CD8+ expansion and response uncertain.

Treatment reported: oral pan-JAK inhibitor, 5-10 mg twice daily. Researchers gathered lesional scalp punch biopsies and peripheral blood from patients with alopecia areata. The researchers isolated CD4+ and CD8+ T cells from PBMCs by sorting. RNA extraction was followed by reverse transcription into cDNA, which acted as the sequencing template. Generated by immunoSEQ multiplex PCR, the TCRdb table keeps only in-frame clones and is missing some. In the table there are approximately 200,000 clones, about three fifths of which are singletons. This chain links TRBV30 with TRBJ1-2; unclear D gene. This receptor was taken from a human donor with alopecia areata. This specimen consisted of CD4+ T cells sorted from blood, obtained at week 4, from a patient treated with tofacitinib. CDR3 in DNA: TGTGCCTGGAGAGCGGTTACAATTCAGGGCTACACCTTC. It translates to CAWRAVTIQGYTF.